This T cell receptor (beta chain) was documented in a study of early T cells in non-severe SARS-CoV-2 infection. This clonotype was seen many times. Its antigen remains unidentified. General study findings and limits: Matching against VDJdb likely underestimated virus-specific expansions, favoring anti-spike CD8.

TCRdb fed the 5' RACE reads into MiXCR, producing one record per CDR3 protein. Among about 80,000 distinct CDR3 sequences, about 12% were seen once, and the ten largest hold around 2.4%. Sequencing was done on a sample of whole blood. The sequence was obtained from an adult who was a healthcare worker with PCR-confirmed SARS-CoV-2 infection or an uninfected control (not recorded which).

CDR3 nucleotides: TGTGCCAGCAGTTCGTTCTACGAGCAGTACTTC. Residues: CASSSFYEQYF. The chain couples TRBV7-9 to TRBJ2-7; no firm D call. The CDR3 spans 11 residues. V lost 6 bases and J 3 bases, leaving 6 bases between the germline ends. The germline gives CDR1 SEHNR, CDR2 FQNEAQ (reference sequence). The full variable domain, completed using reference TRBV7-9 and TRBJ2-7, is DTGVSQNPRHKITKRGQNVTFRCDPISEHNRLYWYRQTLGQGPEFLTYFQNEAQLEKSRLLSDRFSAERPKGSFSTLEIQRTEQGDSAMYLCASSSFYEQYFGPGTRLTVT.